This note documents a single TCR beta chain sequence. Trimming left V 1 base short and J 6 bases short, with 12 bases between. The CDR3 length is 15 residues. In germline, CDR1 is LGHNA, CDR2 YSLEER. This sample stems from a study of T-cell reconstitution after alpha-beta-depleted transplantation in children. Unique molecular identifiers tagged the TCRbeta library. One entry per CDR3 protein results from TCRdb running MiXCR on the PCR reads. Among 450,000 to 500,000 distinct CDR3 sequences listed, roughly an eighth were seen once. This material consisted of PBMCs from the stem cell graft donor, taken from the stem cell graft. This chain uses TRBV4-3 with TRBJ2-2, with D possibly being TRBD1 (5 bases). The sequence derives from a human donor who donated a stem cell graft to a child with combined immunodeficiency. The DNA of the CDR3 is TGCGCCAGCAGCCAAGGAGCAGGGCTCTCCGGGGAGCTGTTTTTT. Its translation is CASSQGAGLSGELFF.